This entry concerns a single T cell receptor (beta chain). What it binds is unknown. This entry comes from a study of identical twins' blood T cells. Study results and limitations: Twin similarity might stem from environmental factors, not only genetics. V gene usage reportedly matched far better within twin pairs than unrelated donors. Abundant TCRbeta CDR3s overlapped more between twins than with unrelated donors.

TCRdb used MiXCR to reprocess the 5' RACE reads, holding one entry per CDR3 protein. This sample has hundreds of thousands of distinct CDR3 sequences, with approximately 30% found just once. There are 13 residues in the CDR3. The V gene's germline CDR1 is MNHEY and CDR2 SMNVEV (reference sequence). V was cut by 6 bases and J by 9 bases, with 15 bases left in between. This clonotype originated in a woman aged 18-50 years in good health. The specimen sequenced was PBMCs. The rearrangement uses TRBV27 and TRBJ2-1, with D perhaps matching TRBD2 (6 bases). The CDR3 reads CASRWGVMGEQFF. Written as DNA, the CDR3 is TGTGCCAGCAGATGGGGGGTAATGGGTGAGCAGTTCTTC.